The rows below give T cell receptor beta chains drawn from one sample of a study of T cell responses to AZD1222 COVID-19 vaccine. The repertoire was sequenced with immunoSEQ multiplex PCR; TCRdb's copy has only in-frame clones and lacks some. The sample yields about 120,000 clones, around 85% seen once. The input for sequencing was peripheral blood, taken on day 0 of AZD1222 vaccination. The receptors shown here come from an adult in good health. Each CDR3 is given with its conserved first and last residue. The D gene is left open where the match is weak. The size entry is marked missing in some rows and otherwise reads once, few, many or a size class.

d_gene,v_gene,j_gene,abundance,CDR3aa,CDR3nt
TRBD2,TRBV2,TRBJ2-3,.,CASRRGLAGVADTQYF,TGTGCCAGCAGGAGGGGACTAGCGGGAGTGGCAGATACGCAGTATTTT
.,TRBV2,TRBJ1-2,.,CASSDRAYGYTF,TGTGCCAGCAGTGACCGGGCCTATGGCTACACCTTC
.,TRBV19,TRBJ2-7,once,CASSIVRMSLMAEQYF,TGTGCCAGTAGTATCGTAAGGATGTCATTAATGGCCGAGCAGTACTTC
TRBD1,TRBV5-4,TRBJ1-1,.,CASSTMTGMNTEAFF,TGTGCCAGCAGCACTATGACAGGGATGAACACTGAAGCTTTCTTT
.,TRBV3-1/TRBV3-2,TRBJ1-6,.,CASSQRTAGTPLHF,TGTGCCAGCAGCCAAAGGACCGCCGGGACACCCCTCCACTTT
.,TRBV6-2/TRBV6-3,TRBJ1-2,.,CASSPGVYGYTF,TGTGCCAGCAGCCCCGGGGTCTATGGCTACACCTTC
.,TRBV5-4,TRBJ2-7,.,CASMEASGSYEQYF,TGTGCCAGCATGGAAGCCAGTGGGTCCTACGAGCAGTACTTC
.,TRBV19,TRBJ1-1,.,CASSTMGGTEAFF,TGTGCCAGTAGTACCATGGGAGGGACTGAAGCTTTCTTT
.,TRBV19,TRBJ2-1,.,CASSIDPGYSRDEQFF,TGTGCCAGTAGTATAGACCCGGGCTATTCGCGCGATGAGCAGTTCTTC
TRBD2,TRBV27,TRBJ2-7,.,CASGARTSTSYEQYF,TGTGCCAGCGGCGCCCGGACTAGTACCTCCTACGAGCAGTACTTC
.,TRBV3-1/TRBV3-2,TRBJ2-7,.,CASSFWTATYEQYF,TGTGCCAGCAGCTTCTGGACGGCTACCTACGAGCAGTACTTC
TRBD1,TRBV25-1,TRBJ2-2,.,CASRGTGGGTGELFF,TGTGCCAGCAGAGGTACAGGGGGCGGGACCGGGGAGCTGTTTTTT
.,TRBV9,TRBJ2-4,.,CASSGVGPRDIQYF,TGTGCCAGCAGCGGGGTAGGTCCAAGGGACATTCAGTACTTC
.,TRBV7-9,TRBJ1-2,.,CASSLSTGIYGYTF,TGTGCCAGCAGCTTAAGTACAGGGATCTATGGCTACACCTTC
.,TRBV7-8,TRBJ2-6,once,CASSLEWGSGANVLTF,TGTGCCAGCAGCTTAGAATGGGGCTCTGGGGCCAACGTCCTGACTTTC
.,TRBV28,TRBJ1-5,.,CASSFLRGTQPQHF,TGTGCCAGCAGTTTTTTGAGAGGGACTCAGCCCCAGCATTTT
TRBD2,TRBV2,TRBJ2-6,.,CASSAGGSGANVLTF,TGTGCCAGCAGTGCGGGGGGATCCGGGGCCAACGTCCTGACTTTC
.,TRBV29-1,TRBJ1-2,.,CSVEGAAERGYTF,TGCAGCGTTGAAGGTGCCGCAGAGCGCGGCTACACCTTC
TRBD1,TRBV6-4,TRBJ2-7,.,CASSDPAGTGWTYEQYF,TGTGCCAGCAGTGACCCAGCCGGGACAGGGTGGACCTACGAGCAGTACTTC
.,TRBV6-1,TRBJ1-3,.,CASSEAGTGGNTIYF,TGTGCCAGCAGTGAGGCGGGGACGGGAGGAAACACCATATATTTT
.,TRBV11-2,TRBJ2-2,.,CASSERGALMGGELFF,TGTGCCAGCAGCGAGAGGGGGGCCCTTATGGGCGGGGAGCTGTTTTTT
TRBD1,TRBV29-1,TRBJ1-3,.,CSGDRSSGNTIYF,TGCAGCGGGGACAGGAGCTCTGGAAACACCATATATTTT
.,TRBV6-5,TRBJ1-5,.,CASSLGNNQPQHF,TGTGCCAGCAGCCTGGGAAACAATCAGCCCCAGCATTTT
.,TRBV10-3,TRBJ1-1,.,CAISWGDEAFF,TGTGCCATCAGTTGGGGGGATGAAGCTTTCTTT
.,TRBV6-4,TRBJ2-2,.,CASSEDANTGELFF,TGTGCCAGCAGCGAGGACGCGAACACCGGGGAGCTGTTTTTT
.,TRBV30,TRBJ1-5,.,CAWSGVSNQPQHF,TGTGCCTGGAGTGGTGTTAGCAATCAGCCCCAGCATTTT
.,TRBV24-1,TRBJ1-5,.,CATVSNQPQHF,TGTGCCACCGTTAGCAATCAGCCCCAGCATTTT
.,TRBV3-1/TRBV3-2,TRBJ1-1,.,CASSHSVLNTEAFF,TGTGCCAGCAGCCACTCGGTCCTTAACACTGAAGCTTTCTTT
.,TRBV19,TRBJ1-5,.,CASRPSGQPQHF,TGTGCCAGTAGGCCATCAGGTCAGCCCCAGCATTTT
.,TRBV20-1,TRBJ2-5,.,CSSSVQETQYF,TGCAGCTCTAGCGTCCAAGAGACCCAGTACTTC
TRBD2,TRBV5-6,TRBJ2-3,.,CASSRRTRRGDTQYF,TGTGCCAGCAGCAGGAGGACTAGGCGGGGGGATACGCAGTATTTT
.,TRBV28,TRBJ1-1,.,CASSPPGSSTEAFF,TGTGCCAGCAGCCCCCCGGGGAGCAGCACTGAAGCTTTCTTT
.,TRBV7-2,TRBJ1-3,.,CASSLGDISGNTIYF,TGTGCCAGCAGCTTAGGGGACATCTCTGGAAACACCATATATTTT
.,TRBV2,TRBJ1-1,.,CASSEAQNTEAFF,TGTGCCAGCAGTGAAGCCCAGAACACTGAAGCTTTCTTT
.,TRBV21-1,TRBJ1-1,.,CASSKDGGQTNTEAFF,TGTGCCAGCAGCAAAGATGGAGGACAAACGAACACTGAAGCTTTCTTT
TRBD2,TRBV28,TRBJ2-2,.,CASSLVSGRDHYANTGELFF,TGTGCCAGCAGTTTGGTGAGCGGGAGGGACCATTACGCGAACACCGGGGAGCTGTTTTTT
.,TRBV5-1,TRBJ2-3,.,CASSLEGVSTDTQYF,TGCGCCAGCAGCTTGGAGGGGGTGAGCACAGATACGCAGTATTTT
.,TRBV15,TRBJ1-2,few,CATSDEEGYYGYTF,TGTGCCACCAGCGACGAAGAGGGTTACTATGGCTACACCTTC
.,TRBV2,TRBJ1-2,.,CASSPSMDYGYTF,TGTGCCAGCAGCCCCTCTATGGACTATGGCTACACCTTC
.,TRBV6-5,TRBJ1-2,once,CASSLTGANYGYTF,TGTGCCAGCAGTCTAACAGGAGCGAACTATGGCTACACCTTC
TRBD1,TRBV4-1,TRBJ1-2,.,CASSQDPPGGDYGYTF,TGCGCCAGCAGCCAAGATCCGCCAGGGGGAGACTATGGCTACACCTTC
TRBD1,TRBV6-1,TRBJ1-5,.,CASSQPGQGSQPQHF,TGTGCCAGCAGCCAACCGGGACAGGGGAGTCAGCCCCAGCATTTT
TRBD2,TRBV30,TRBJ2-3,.,CACYGLAGGAMGTDTQYF,TGTGCCTGTTACGGACTAGCGGGAGGGGCAATGGGAACAGATACGCAGTATTTT
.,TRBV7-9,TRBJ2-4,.,CASSERGAKNIQYF,TGTGCCAGCAGCGAACGGGGAGCCAAAAACATTCAGTACTTC
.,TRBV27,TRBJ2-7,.,CASSLSPGSYEQYF,TGTGCCAGCAGTTTATCGCCAGGGTCCTACGAGCAGTACTTC
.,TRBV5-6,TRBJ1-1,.,CASSTEQINTEAFF,TGTGCCAGCAGCACGGAGCAAATTAACACTGAAGCTTTCTTT
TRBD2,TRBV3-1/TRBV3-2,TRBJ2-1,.,CASSQAPRLAGYNEQFF,TGTGCCAGCAGCCAAGCCCCCCGGCTAGCGGGATATAATGAGCAGTTCTTC
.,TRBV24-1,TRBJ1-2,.,CATSDLDTRGYTF,TGTGCCACCAGTGATTTGGACACGAGGGGCTACACCTTC
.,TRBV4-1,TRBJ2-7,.,CASSQPGWRRDNEQYF,TGCGCCAGCAGCCAACCCGGTTGGAGGCGGGACAACGAGCAGTACTTC
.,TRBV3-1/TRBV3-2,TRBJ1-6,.,CVSSPAPGSPLHF,TGTGTCAGCAGCCCAGCCCCAGGGTCACCCCTCCACTTT
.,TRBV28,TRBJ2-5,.,CASSAPGGLQETQYF,TGTGCCAGCAGTGCCCCCGGGGGGCTCCAAGAGACCCAGTACTTC
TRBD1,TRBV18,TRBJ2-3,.,CASSADRARDTQYF,TGTGCCAGCTCCGCGGACAGGGCCCGAGATACGCAGTATTTT
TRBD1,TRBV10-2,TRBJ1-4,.,CASRPTGGRTNEKLFF,TGCGCCAGCAGGCCAACAGGGGGGAGAACTAATGAAAAACTGTTTTTT
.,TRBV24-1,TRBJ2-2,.,CATSDSFQLRLFF,TGTGCCACCAGTGACTCGTTCCAGCTCCGGCTGTTTTTT
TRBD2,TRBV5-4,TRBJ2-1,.,CASTPAGGWDEQFF,TGTGCCAGCACCCCAGCGGGAGGTTGGGATGAGCAGTTCTTC
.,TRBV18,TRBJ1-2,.,CASSPGGGYGYTF,TGTGCCAGCTCACCAGGGGGTGGCTATGGCTACACCTTC
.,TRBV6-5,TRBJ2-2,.,CASQTGNTGELFF,TGTGCCAGCCAAACAGGGAACACCGGGGAGCTGTTTTTT
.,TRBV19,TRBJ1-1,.,CASSPTTRTTEAFF,TGTGCCAGTAGTCCAACCACGCGAACCACTGAAGCTTTCTTT
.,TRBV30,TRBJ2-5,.,CAWSPVGVSPRETQYF,TGTGCCTGGAGCCCCGTCGGGGTCAGTCCCAGGGAGACCCAGTACTTC
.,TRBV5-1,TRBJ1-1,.,CASSLVVGANTEAFF,TGCGCCAGCAGCTTGGTAGTCGGAGCGAACACTGAAGCTTTCTTT